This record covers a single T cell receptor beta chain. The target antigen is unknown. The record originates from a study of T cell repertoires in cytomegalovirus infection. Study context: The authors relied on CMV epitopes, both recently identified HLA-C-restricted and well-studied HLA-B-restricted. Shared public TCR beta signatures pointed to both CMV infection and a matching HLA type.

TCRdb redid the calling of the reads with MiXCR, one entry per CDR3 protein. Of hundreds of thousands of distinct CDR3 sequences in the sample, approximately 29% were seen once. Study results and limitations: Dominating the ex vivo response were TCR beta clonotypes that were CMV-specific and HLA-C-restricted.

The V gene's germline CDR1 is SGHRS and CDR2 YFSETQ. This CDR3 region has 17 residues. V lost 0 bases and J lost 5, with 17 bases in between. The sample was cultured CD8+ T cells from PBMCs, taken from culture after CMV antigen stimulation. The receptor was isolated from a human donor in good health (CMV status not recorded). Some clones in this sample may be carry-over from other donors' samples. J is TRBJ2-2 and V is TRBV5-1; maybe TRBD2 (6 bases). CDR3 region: CASSLGLDGGKTGELFF. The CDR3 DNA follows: TGCGCCAGCAGCTTGGGGCTCGATGGAGGGAAGACCGGGGAGCTGTTTTTT.